The clone carrying this TCR beta chain was recorded a few times. Its antigen is unidentified. Specified time point: longitudinal time-point 1 (baseline). Volunteers attending a blood bank in Maryland, USA, served as healthy controls. Where libraries were unsorted, they were derived from 2 million PBMCs stored at -80 degrees C. Germline values: CDR1 SGHTA, CDR2 FQGNSA. The trim removed 1 base at V and 4 bases at J, leaving 7 bases unmatched. This CDR3 has 16 residues. This sample was included in a study of neurological immune-mediated disorders. Points from the study as a whole: The greatest TCR clonal expansion occurred in HTLV-1-associated myelopathy and the least in multiple sclerosis, which fell below healthy controls.

The cDNA came from 5'RACE, which used 10-nucleotide random UMIs. TCRdb analysed the 5' RACE reads with MiXCR anew, one entry per CDR3 protein. The table shows tens of thousands of distinct CDR3 sequences, with more than 8.5% occurring only once. The receptor was derived from a woman in her thirties or forties in good health. The specimen sequenced was PBMCs. This chain connects TRBV7-2 to TRBJ2-3, with 8 nucleotides matching TRBD2. The DNA of the CDR3 is TGTGCCAGCAGCTTAGTTGGCAGCGGGAGCCCAGATACGCAGTATTTT. Protein sequence: CASSLVGSGSPDTQYF.